This TCR beta chain appears in the sequencing data of a study of OX40 agonist ivuxolimab in advanced cancers. About the study: Mean age around 60 years, range 23 to 79; roughly 80% male. Eligibility admitted prior anti-PD-1, anti-PD-L1 or anti-CTLA-4 therapy; about 40% had some.

Regarding this clone: The antigen remains undetermined.

TCRdb's copy holds only in-frame clones and misses some; the assay was immunoSEQ multiplex PCR. The sample shows several thousand clones, more than 75% of them seen only once. V gave up 4 bases and J gave up 5 bases, with 6 bases separating them. Germline CDR1 and CDR2: DFQATT and SNEGSKA (reference sequence). The CDR3 consists of 11 residues. Study-level findings and limits: Clonal expansion from baseline to week 6 occurred in both CD4+ and CD8+ T cells.

J is TRBJ2-1 and V is TRBV20-1; no reliable D call. Sequenced here: CD4+ or CD8+ T cells sorted from blood, sampled in a trial of the OX40 agonist ivuxolimab. This TCR was sampled from an adult with an advanced solid tumor such as melanoma, head and neck, liver or kidney cancer. CDR3 loop: CSAIPDNEQFF. CDR3 nucleotides: TGCAGTGCTATACCGGACAATGAGCAGTTCTTC.